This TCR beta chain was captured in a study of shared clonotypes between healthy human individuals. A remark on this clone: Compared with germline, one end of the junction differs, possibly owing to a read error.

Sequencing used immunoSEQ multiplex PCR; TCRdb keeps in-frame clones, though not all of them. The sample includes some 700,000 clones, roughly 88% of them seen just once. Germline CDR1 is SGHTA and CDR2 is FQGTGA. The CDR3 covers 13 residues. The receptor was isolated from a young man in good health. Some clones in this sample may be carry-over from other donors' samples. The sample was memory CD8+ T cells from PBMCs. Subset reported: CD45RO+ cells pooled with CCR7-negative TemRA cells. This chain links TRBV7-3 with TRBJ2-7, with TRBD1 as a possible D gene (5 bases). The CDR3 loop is CASSPSQGQMFTF. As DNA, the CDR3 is TGTGCCAGCAGCCCAAGCCAAGGACAAATGTTTACTTTC.